This T cell receptor beta chain was observed in a study of blood T cell repertoires in COVID-19 (dated by TCRdb to about 2020). Notes on the research overall: Samples from collaborators originated in the United States, Italy and Spain and spanned both the acute and convalescent phases of COVID-19. Where available, HLA class I and class II types were obtained from metadata supplied by the sample provider rather than from assay-based typing. The material from the prospective study consisted of cDNA or gDNA derived from T cells, B-cell-depleted T cells, or PBMCs. A de-identified subject ID, COVID-19 status, age in years and sex were almost always included in the sample metadata. The repertoires were made available in a free public database intended to serve as a resource for research on the immune response to SARS-CoV-2. Subjects who had been exposed to COVID-19, were actively infected with it, or had recovered from it provided the deeply sampled blood TCRbeta repertoires that made up the dataset. Samples came from the ongoing ImmuneRACE study (first 160 participants) plus 1,254 subjects from 6 global collaborators.

TCRbeta CDR3 regions were amplified from genomic DNA by means of the immunoSEQ Assay, a bias-controlled multiplex PCR. The source study handled its data this way. The number of nucleated cells in each sample was estimated by amplification of reference gene primers within the assay. To quantify the absolute abundance of each unique TCRbeta CDR3 rearrangement, sequence reads were collapsed and filtered. Productive Simpson clonality was computed per sample as the square root of Simpson's diversity index over productive rearrangements. In TCRdb, the immuneACCESS table is reduced to in-frame sequences with V and J assigned. These tables do not hold every clone; where another copy was compared, an unresolved V gene accounts for under half, and the others remain unexplained. The DNA was the basis for D and trimming; V, J and clone size are from that table. The sample profile shows some 260,000 clones; around nine tenths of them were found once. 0.99% of the sample rests with the top ten.

Overall study outcomes, separate from this receptor: The quantity of clinical and demographic metadata differed by source and by participant and was supplied without curation.

The CDR3, cysteine through phenylalanine, is 18 amino acids long. Solely the CDR3 DNA is kept, with 54 bases framed from the first base. CDR1 LNHDA and CDR2 SQIVND are derived from the germline V gene (reference sequence). V and J are truncated by 6 bases and 1 base respectively, leaving an intervening sequence of 22 bases. Another Seattle source contributed samples from volunteer blood donors who had recovered from COVID-19. The collaborating institutions used their own protocols to collect whole blood in K2EDTA tubes. For TCRbeta analysis, collaborator samples were shipped as frozen whole blood, as isolated PBMCs, or as DNA extracted from either sample type. Worth noting for this clone: There is no known antigen for this receptor. The sample holds no much larger clone one base away, and base qualities are not on file.

Sequencing used peripheral blood. The V and J genes are TRBV19 and TRBJ1-5; no D gene call is confident. The TCR sequence derives from a woman in her 40s who had recovered from COVID-19. Here is the DNA: TGTGCCAGTAGCCCGGTGGGTCAGGACTATAGGAGCAATCAGCCCCAGCATTTT. Its translation is CASSPVGQDYRSNQPQHF.